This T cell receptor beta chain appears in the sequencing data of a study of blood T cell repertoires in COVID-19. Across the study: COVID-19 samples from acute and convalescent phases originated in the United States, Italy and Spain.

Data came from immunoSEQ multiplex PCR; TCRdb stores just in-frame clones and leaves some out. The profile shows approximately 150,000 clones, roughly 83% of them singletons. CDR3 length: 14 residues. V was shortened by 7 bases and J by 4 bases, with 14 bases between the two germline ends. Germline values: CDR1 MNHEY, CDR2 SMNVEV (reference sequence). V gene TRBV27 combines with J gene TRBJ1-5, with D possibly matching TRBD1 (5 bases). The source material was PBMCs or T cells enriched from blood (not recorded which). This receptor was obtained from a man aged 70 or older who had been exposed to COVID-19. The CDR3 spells CASTSSGLNQPQHF. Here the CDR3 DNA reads TGTGCCAGCACAAGTTCAGGGTTAAATCAGCCCCAGCATTTT.